This T cell receptor (beta chain) was found in a study of cytomegalovirus exposure and HLA in healthy donors. There are 17 residues in the CDR3. The J segment lost 4 bases and the V segment lost 5 bases, leaving 14 bases of the junction unmatched. The germline CDR1 and CDR2 sequences are ENHRY and SYGVKD. The PCR had 60 Vbeta and 13 Jbeta primers. Only in-frame clones appear in the TCRdb table, and some are missing; sequencing was by immunoSEQ multiplex PCR. The sample comprises under 150,000 clones, approximately 9% of which are singletons, and roughly 7.2% rests with the top ten. Study results and caveats: For TCR beta chains, V- and J-gene trimming was later linked to a missense DCLRE1C variant.

A word on this clone: Its antigen is still unknown.

This TCR came from a woman aged 40 to 50 in good health and CMV-seropositive. The source material was PBMCs. The rearrangement uses TRBV10-3 and TRBJ1-2; 9 bases are a match to TRBD1. The CDR3 sequence: CAISMDRGRWGSYGYTF. The CDR3 bases are TGTGCCATCAGTATGGACAGGGGACGATGGGGAAGCTATGGCTACACCTTC.